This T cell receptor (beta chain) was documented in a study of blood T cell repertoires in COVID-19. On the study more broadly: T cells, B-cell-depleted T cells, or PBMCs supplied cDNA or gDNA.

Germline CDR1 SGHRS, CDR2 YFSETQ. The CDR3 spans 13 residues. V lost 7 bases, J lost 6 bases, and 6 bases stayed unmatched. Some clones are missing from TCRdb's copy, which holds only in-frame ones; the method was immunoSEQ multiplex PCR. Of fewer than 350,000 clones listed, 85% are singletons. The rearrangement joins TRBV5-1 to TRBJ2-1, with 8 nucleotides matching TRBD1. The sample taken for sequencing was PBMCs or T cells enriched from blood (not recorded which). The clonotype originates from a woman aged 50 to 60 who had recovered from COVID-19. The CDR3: CASYVQGANEQFF. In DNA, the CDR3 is TGCGCCAGCTACGTGCAGGGGGCCAATGAGCAGTTCTTC.